The rows below give T cell receptor beta chains drawn from one sample of a study of blood T cell repertoires in COVID-19. Produced via immunoSEQ multiplex PCR; TCRdb's table is partial and in-frame only. There are approximately 290,000 clones in the sample; roughly 85% occur only once, and 3.5% to 5.5% lies in the top ten. Sample: PBMCs or T cells enriched from blood (not recorded which). The receptors derive from a woman aged 25 to 39 who had recovered from COVID-19. Both conserved end residues are part of each CDR3. D genes are given only for firm matches. Size tells how often a clone was seen (once, few, many) or the class of an expanded clone, and some rows leave it out.

clone size,J gene,D gene,V gene,CDR3 DNA,CDR3 protein
NA,TRBJ1-4,NA,TRBV2,TGTGCCAGCAGGACGAATGCGGCTAATGAAAAACTGTTTTTT,CASRTNAANEKLFF
NA,TRBJ2-5,TRBD1,TRBV15,TGTGCCACCAGCAGTAGACAGGGACAAGAGACCCAGTACTTC,CATSSRQGQETQYF
NA,TRBJ2-3,TRBD2,TRBV7-2,TGTGCCAGCAGCTTATACAGGACTAGCCGCGGCACAGATACGCAGTATTTT,CASSLYRTSRGTDTQYF
NA,TRBJ2-1,TRBD2,TRBV5-8,TGTGCCAGCAGCTTACTAGCGGGGTTGGATGAGCAGTTCTTC,CASSLLAGLDEQFF
NA,TRBJ1-4,TRBD1,TRBV6-5,TGTGCCAGCAGTTCAGGACAGGGGGCTGAAAAACTGTTTTTT,CASSSGQGAEKLFF
NA,TRBJ1-5,NA,TRBV30,TGTGCCTGGATTCGGAGTGAAAATAGCAATCAGCCCCAGCATTTT,CAWIRSENSNQPQHF
NA,TRBJ1-4,TRBD1,TRBV7-9,TGTGCCAGCAGCTACGGACAGGGACTTGCAACTAATGAAAAACTGTTTTTT,CASSYGQGLATNEKLFF
NA,TRBJ1-3,NA,TRBV11-2,TGTGCCAGCAGCGCGACCGAGAGGGTCTCTGGAAACACCATATATTTT,CASSATERVSGNTIYF
NA,TRBJ1-1,NA,TRBV28,TGTGCCAGCAGTTACATCAACACTGAAGCTTTCTTT,CASSYINTEAFF
once,TRBJ2-2,TRBD1,TRBV19,TGTGCCAGTAGTATCGCAGGGGGCGGCGGGGAGCTGTTTTTT,CASSIAGGGGELFF
once,TRBJ1-1,NA,TRBV23-1,TGCGCCAGCAGTCAGAGTTATGAGGGGCAACCGCCTTACAGGGTCGAGATTGGCGACACTGAAGCTTTCTTT,CASSQSYEGQPPYRVEIGDTEAFF
NA,TRBJ2-7,NA,TRBV6-5,TGTGCCAGCGGCGGGACGGTTGAAACTTACGAGCAGTACTTC,CASGGTVETYEQYF
once,TRBJ1-5,NA,TRBV6-5,TGTGCCAGCAGTTATTATCTCTCGAGCAATCAGCCCCAGCATTTT,CASSYYLSSNQPQHF
NA,TRBJ1-5,NA,TRBV4-2,TGTGCCAGCAGCCAAGATAGCAGGGATCAGCCCCAGCATTTT,CASSQDSRDQPQHF
NA,TRBJ1-5,NA,TRBV3-1/TRBV3-2,TGTGCCAGCAGCCAAGATTCCAGGGGTCAGCCCCAGCATTTT,CASSQDSRGQPQHF
NA,TRBJ2-1,TRBD2,TRBV12-5,TGTGCTAGTGGTTTACTAGCGGGTGAGCAGTTCTTC,CASGLLAGEQFF
NA,TRBJ2-1,TRBD1,TRBV29-1,TGCAGCGTAGTCGACAGGGGTCGGCAAGGTGAGCAGTTCTTC,CSVVDRGRQGEQFF
NA,TRBJ2-1,TRBD2,TRBV7-9,TGTGCCAGCAGCTTAGCTAGCGGGAGGGCCGTTTCCTACAATGAGCAGTTCTTC,CASSLASGRAVSYNEQFF
NA,TRBJ1-1,TRBD1,TRBV3-1/TRBV3-2,TGTGCCAGCAGCCATTTATTCGACAGGGTTTCTGAAGCTTTCTTT,CASSHLFDRVSEAFF
NA,TRBJ2-2,TRBD2,TRBV19,TGTGCCACCTCACGACTAGCGAATCGTCCCGGGGAGCTGTTTTTT,CATSRLANRPGELFF
once,TRBJ1-5,NA,TRBV4-1,TGCGCCAGCAGCTTACAGGATAGCAATCAGCCCCAGCATTTT,CASSLQDSNQPQHF
NA,TRBJ2-1,NA,TRBV28,TGTGCCAGCAGTTTACTGGCGGGGTACAATGAGCAGTTCTTC,CASSLLAGYNEQFF
few,TRBJ1-4,TRBD1,TRBV5-1,TGCGCCAGCAGCTTGGCCTTGACAGGGGGCCGTGAAAAACTGTTTTTT,CASSLALTGGREKLFF
NA,TRBJ2-1,NA,TRBV7-9,TGTGCCAGCAGCTGGAGGGACAGTGATGAGCAGTTCTTC,CASSWRDSDEQFF
NA,TRBJ1-1,NA,TRBV11-2,TGTGCCAGCAGCTTGAGGGCAGGGGAGAGAGCTTTCTTT,CASSLRAGERAFF
once,TRBJ2-6,NA,TRBV28,TGTGCCAGCGGAGCACGGGGTCCTGGGGCCAACGTCCTGACTTTC,CASGARGPGANVLTF
NA,TRBJ1-5,NA,TRBV4-2,TGTGCCAGCAGCCAAGAGATTGGCGGGGGGCAGGGCAATCAGCCCCAGCATTTT,CASSQEIGGGQGNQPQHF
NA,TRBJ2-5,NA,TRBV29-1,TGCAGCGTTGTCCGTCAGGAGGAGGGTCGTCCAGAGACCCAGTACTTC,CSVVRQEEGRPETQYF